Following are 25 T cell receptor beta chains from one sample sequenced in a study of T-cell reconstitution after alpha-beta-depleted transplantation in children. During its preparation, the TCRbeta library received unique molecular identifiers. A single record per CDR3 protein comes from TCRdb applying MiXCR to the PCR reads. Of under 300,000 distinct CDR3 sequences listed, around 9.7% are singletons. The sequenced sample was PBMCs from the stem cell graft donor, obtained from the stem cell graft. Receptors were obtained from a human donor who donated a stem cell graft to a child with SCID.

This clonotype appeared many times. The gene calls are TRBV6-1 and TRBJ1-5; D is unresolved. Germline CDR1 MNHNS, CDR2 SASEGT. This CDR3 is 16 amino acids long. V was cut by 3 bases and J by 0 bases, with 12 bases left in between. CDR3 residues: CASSDLGGYSNQPQHF. Written as DNA, the CDR3 is TGTGCCAGCAGTGACCTTGGAGGCTATAGCAATCAGCCCCAGCATTTT.

The table lists this clonotype with many counts. The junction does not match germline at one end; this may be a read error. The CDR3 DNA follows: TGCGCCAGCAGTCAAGACAGGAGCGATCACCAGCCCCAGCATTTT. Residues: CASSQDRSDHQPQHF. The chain has TRBV4-1 and TRBJ1-5, with a weak D call TRBD1 (6 bases). This CDR3 has 15 amino acids. Per the germline V gene, CDR1 is MGHRA and CDR2 is YSYEKL.

There are many counts of this clonotype. The chain couples TRBV5-8 to TRBJ1-5, with TRBD1 matching over 7 bases. Germline CDR1 SGHTS, CDR2 YDEGEE. The CDR3 is made up of 15 amino acids. V was pared by 4 bases and J by 1 base, with 5 bases of the junction left unmatched. CDR3 in DNA: TGTGCCAGCAGCGTCGGGACAGCAAGCAATCAGCCCCAGCATTTT. Translating it yields CASSVGTASNQPQHF.

This clonotype occurred many times. V is TRBV7-9 and J is TRBJ1-3; D is undetermined. This CDR3 is built from 13 residues. Looked up from germline, CDR1 is SEHNR and CDR2 is FQNEAQ (reference sequence). Trimming shortened V by 5 bases and J by 4 bases, and 9 bases separated the two germline ends. The CDR3 bases are TGTGCCAGCAGCCTAATGCCGGGAAACACCATATATTTT. Its protein product is CASSLMPGNTIYF.

For this clonotype: One end of the junction does not line up with germline, which may come from a read error. The rearrangement links TRBV7-3 to TRBJ2-2; D possibly corresponds to TRBD1 (6 bases). The CDR3 extends over 12 amino acids. Per germline, CDR1 SGHTA and CDR2 FQGTGA. CDR3 protein: CSSSPGTGELFF. The DNA for the CDR3 is TGTTCCAGCAGCCCGGGGACAGGGGAGCTGTTTTTT.

This clonotype has just a few counts. V is TRBV16 and J is TRBJ1-1, with 8 bases aligning to TRBD1. The V and J ends lost 5 bases and 5 bases, in that order; junction bases with no gene match: 10. Germline loops: CDR1 KGHSY, CDR2 FQNENV. The CDR3 sequence is 15 residues long. The CDR3 protein is CASSNRGQGGTEAFF. CDR3 bases: TGTGCCAGCAGCAACCGTGGACAGGGAGGGACTGAAGCTTTCTTT. Full variable domain (outside the CDR3, taken from reference TRBV16 and TRBJ1-1): GEEVAQTPKHLVRGEGQKAKLYCAPIKGHSYVFWYQQVLKNEFKFLISFQNENVFDETGMPKERFSAKCLPNSPCSLEIQATKLEDSAVYFCASSNRGQGGTEAFFGQGTRLTVV.

This clonotype was seen at least ten times. The rearrangement joins TRBV10-2 to TRBJ2-3; D possibly corresponds to TRBD2 (7 bases). The V end lost 8 bases, the J end lost 3 bases, and 18 bases lay between the germline ends. This CDR3 region has 15 residues. CDR1 and CDR2 (germline): WSHSY, SAAADI. CDR3 residues: CASGGASKRTDTQYF. The CDR3 coding sequence is TGCGCCAGCGGGGGGGCGTCAAAGAGGACAGATACGCAGTATTTT.

This clonotype was observed at least ten times. The rearrangement uses TRBV7-9 and TRBJ1-5; D gene unclear. Trimming shortened V by 5 bases and J by 2 bases, and 16 bases separated the two germline ends. The CDR3 covers 16 residues. Germline V gene lookup returns CDR1 SEHNR and CDR2 FQNEAQ (reference sequence). As DNA, the CDR3 is TGTGCCAGCAGCCGATCCCTGAAAGGCGGCAATCAGCCCCAGCATTTT. Protein sequence: CASSRSLKGGNQPQHF.

The sample holds many counts of this clonotype. The V call is TRBV27, the J call TRBJ1-4, with a possible D match to TRBD1 (6 bases). CDR1 and CDR2 (germline): MNHEY, SMNVEV (reference sequence). The length of the CDR3 is 14 residues. The V and J ends lost 6 bases and 4 bases respectively, with 12 bases between them. The CDR3 DNA reads TGTGCCAGCAGGCCGACAGGAATTAATGAAAAACTGTTTTTT. Its translation is CASRPTGINEKLFF.

This clonotype was counted at least ten times. The genes are TRBV20-1 and TRBJ1-1; D is unresolved. Trimming cost V 5 bases and J 2 bases, with 6 bases left between them. The CDR3 is 11 amino acids. Germline loops: CDR1 DFQATT, CDR2 SNEGSKA (reference sequence). The CDR3 DNA is TGCAGTGCTTTCCCCAACACTGAAGCTTTCTTT. Protein: CSAFPNTEAFF.

In the case of this clonotype: A much bigger clone sits one base away, suggesting this may be a read error. This chain links TRBV4-1 with TRBJ2-1, with D perhaps assigned TRBD1 or TRBD2 (5 bases each). CDR3 size: 21 residues. Germline loops: CDR1 MGHRA, CDR2 YSYEKL. The CDR3 sequence is CAISLGLPGMGQRRTYNEQFF. CDR3 sequence (DNA): TGTGCCATCAGCTTGGGGCTTCCGGGAATGGGGCAAAGACGGACCTACAATGAGCAGTTCTTC.

This clonotype has at least ten counts. V is TRBV29-1 and J is TRBJ2-3; TRBD2 matches at 8 bases. V dropped 6 bases and J dropped 2; count of bases not matched to a gene: 7. The CDR3 sequence is 14 residues long. Germline V CDR1 and CDR2: SQVTM, ANQGSEA. The CDR3 DNA follows: TGCAGCGTCACTGCGGGGGGACCCACAGATACGCAGTATTTT. This encodes CSVTAGGPTDTQYF.

This clonotype was observed a handful of times. V gene TRBV5-6 combines with J gene TRBJ2-1; 8 nucleotides align to TRBD2. Germline V lookup: CDR1 SGHDT, CDR2 YYEEEE. The V and J ends lost 2 bases and 4 bases, in that order; junction bases with no gene match: 5. The CDR3 sequence is 15 residues long. The CDR3 spells CASSFRGGIYNEQFF. CDR3 DNA sequence: TGTGCCAGCAGCTTTCGGGGGGGGATTTACAATGAGCAGTTCTTC.

This clonotype appeared many times. The chain is built from TRBV3-1 and TRBJ1-5, with D maybe TRBD1 (5 bases). This CDR3 has 16 amino acids. The V and J ends lost 0 bases and 1 base respectively, with 10 bases between them. Germline values: CDR1 LGHDT, CDR2 YNNKEL (reference sequence). CDR3 amino acids: CASSQDPGGSNQPQHF. DNA for the CDR3: TGTGCCAGCAGCCAAGATCCGGGGGGAAGCAATCAGCCCCAGCATTTT.

Comment on this clonotype: This could be a read error, since a much larger clone is one nucleotide away. The chain recombines TRBV5-6 with TRBJ1-4; 7 bases fit TRBD1. Germline CDR1 SGHDT, CDR2 YYEEEE. CDR3 length: 13 amino acids. CDR3 protein: CASSLTGVEKLLF. As DNA, the CDR3 is TGTGCCAGCAGCTTGACAGGGGTTGAAAAACTGCTTTTT.

This clonotype was detected ten times or more. The rearrangement uses TRBV20-1 and TRBJ1-1; D unclear. The germline V gene has CDR1 DFQATT and CDR2 SNEGSKA (reference sequence). The CDR3 has 15 residues. Trimming cost V 5 bases and J 2 bases, with 18 bases left between them. In nucleotides, the CDR3 is TGCAGTGCTCTTCAGAACCCTACGTCTAACACTGAAGCTTTCTTT. Translation gives CSALQNPTSNTEAFF.

This clonotype was seen ten or more times. In nucleotides, the CDR3 is TGCAGTGCTCCCAGAGCGGGGGGGCACAATGAGCAGTTCTTC. Its protein product is CSAPRAGGHNEQFF. The rearrangement uses TRBV20-1 and TRBJ2-1; TRBD2 agrees at 10 bases. The CDR3 is 14 residues long. Trimming removed 5 bases from V and 5 bases from J; junction bases left unmatched: 6. Germline-derived CDR1 and CDR2 are DFQATT and SNEGSKA (reference sequence).

The table lists this clonotype with many counts. The genes are TRBV9 and TRBJ2-7, with TRBD2 matching 12 bases. The CDR3 runs 16 residues. V shed 0 bases, J shed 3 bases, and the junction held 4 bases outside the gene matches. Germline V gene lookup returns CDR1 SGDLS and CDR2 YYNGEE. In DNA form, the CDR3 reads TGTGCCAGCAGCGTAGAGGGACTAGCGGGCCACTACGAGCAGTACTTC. The encoded protein is CASSVEGLAGHYEQYF.

V usage is TRBV9 and J usage is TRBJ2-1; either TRBD1 or TRBD2 may fit D (5 bases each). The ends were cut back, 4 bases at V and 6 bases at J, with 17 bases in the middle. This CDR3 is built from 15 residues. In germline, CDR1 is SGDLS, CDR2 YYNGEE. The CDR3 bases are TGTGCCAGCAGCCGGGGCGGGTCGACCGGCAATGAGCAGTTCTTC. This codes for CASSRGGSTGNEQFF. The full variable domain, its missing parts supplied by reference TRBV9 and TRBJ2-1, is DSGVTQTPKHLITATGQRVTLRCSPRSGDLSVYWYQQSLDQGLQFLIQYYNGEERAKGNILERFSAQQFPDLHSELNLSSLELGDSALYFCASSRGGSTGNEQFFGPGTRLTVL.

There are many counts of this clonotype. The V gene is TRBV7-2, the J gene TRBJ1-3, with D hard to call. V lost 1 base and J lost 4, with 8 bases in between. The CDR3 length is 14 residues. CDR1 and CDR2 from the germline V gene are SGHTA and FQGNSA. The CDR3 loop is CASSLVSWGNTIYF. The CDR3 coding sequence is TGTGCCAGCAGCTTAGTATCATGGGGAAACACCATATATTTT.

This clonotype was seen repeatedly, ten times or more. The CDR3 nucleotides read TGCAGCGTTGGTCTAGGGGGGCGCCCCGGGGAAGGCTACACCTTC. As protein: CSVGLGGRPGEGYTF. The chain recombines TRBV29-1 with TRBJ1-2; tentatively, D is TRBD1 (6 bases). CDR1 and CDR2 (germline): SQVTM, ANQGSEA. The ends were cut back, 4 bases at V and 8 bases at J, with 23 bases in the middle. The CDR3 runs 15 residues.

This clonotype came up many times. The chain uses TRBV12-3 or TRBV12-4 and TRBJ1-2, with D hard to call. Trimming took 3 bases from V and 6 from J, leaving 5 bases between them. The CDR3 sequence is 11 residues long. The CDR3 coding sequence is TGTGCCAGCAGTTTGCCGGATGGCTACACCTTC. Amino acids: CASSLPDGYTF.

This clonotype was counted ten times or more. This chain uses TRBV5-1 with TRBJ2-1; D not resolved. Trimming stripped 0 bases from V and 4 bases from J, with 8 bases between. Germline CDR1 SGHRS, CDR2 YFSETQ. The CDR3 length is 14 residues. CDR3 amino acids: CASSLGNQYNEQFF. CDR3 in DNA: TGCGCCAGCAGCTTGGGAAACCAGTACAATGAGCAGTTCTTC.

This clonotype was found many times. The genes are TRBV6-5 and TRBJ1-1; D remains unclear. The germline CDR1 and CDR2 sequences are MNHEY and SVGAGI. V lost 0 bases and J lost 3, with 8 bases in between. CDR3 length: 14 residues. The CDR3 loop reads CASSYSAAHTEAFF. CDR3 sequence (DNA): TGTGCCAGCAGTTACTCGGCGGCCCACACTGAAGCTTTCTTT.

This clonotype has at least ten counts. The chain uses TRBV20-1 and TRBJ2-7; TRBD1 agrees at 9 bases. Germline trimming cut 2 bases from V and 3 bases from J; bases unmatched to any gene: 8. Germline values: CDR1 DFQATT, CDR2 SNEGSKA (reference sequence). This CDR3 has 15 amino acids. The CDR3 DNA reads as TGCAGTGCTAGATCCGGGACAGGGAGAGGCTACGAGCAGTACTTC. It translates to CSARSGTGRGYEQYF.